The rows below give T cell receptor beta chains drawn from one sample of a study of blood T cell repertoires in COVID-19. Data came from immunoSEQ multiplex PCR; TCRdb stores just in-frame clones and leaves some out. The data show fewer than 700,000 clones, about 88% seen once. Sequencing input: peripheral blood. These receptors originate from a woman aged 45-59 years with COVID-19, enrolled during active disease. Both conserved end residues are part of each CDR3. A D gene is named only where the DNA matches it firmly. Expanded clones are given a class, and other clones once, few, many or no size at all.

TRBD1	TRBJ1-2	TRBV2	-	CASSSTGTANYGYTF	TGTGCCAGCAGTTCCACCGGGACAGCCAACTATGGCTACACCTTC
TRBD1	TRBJ1-1	TRBV28	-	CASSRQGEAFF	TGTGCCAGCAGCCGACAGGGAGAAGCTTTCTTT
-	TRBJ1-1	TRBV5-1	-	CASSLAMAGKAFF	TGCGCCAGCAGCTTGGCCATGGCAGGCAAAGCTTTCTTT
TRBD1	TRBJ1-6	TRBV2	few	CASSSRDSNNSPLHF	TGTGCCAGCAGTTCGCGGGACAGCAATAATTCACCCCTCCACTTT
TRBD1	TRBJ1-2	TRBV15	-	CATSRDRPGTGGLYGYTF	TGTGCCACCAGCAGAGATCGTCCGGGGACAGGGGGCCTCTATGGCTACACCTTC
-	TRBJ1-2	TRBV30	-	CAWSEILRQGYTF	TGTGCCTGGAGTGAAATTCTGAGACAGGGCTACACCTTC
-	TRBJ1-5	TRBV5-1	-	CASSLRQDYSNQPQHF	TGCGCCAGCAGCTTGCGGCAGGACTATAGCAATCAGCCCCAGCATTTT
TRBD1	TRBJ1-1	TRBV4-1	-	CASSQGLQWDSMNTEAFF	TGCGCCAGCAGCCAAGGGCTCCAGTGGGACAGCATGAACACTGAAGCTTTCTTT
TRBD2	TRBJ2-7	TRBV25-1	-	CASSPRLAGLYEQYF	TGTGCCAGCAGCCCCCGCCTAGCGGGCCTCTACGAGCAGTACTTC
-	TRBJ1-5	TRBV7-7	-	CASSLDEFQPQHF	TGTGCCAGCAGCTTAGATGAGTTTCAGCCCCAGCATTTT
TRBD2	TRBJ2-5	TRBV2	-	CASRDTSGEETQYF	TGTGCCAGCAGAGACACTAGCGGGGAAGAGACCCAGTACTTC
-	TRBJ1-4	TRBV6-5	once	CASRLRGNEKLFF	TGTGCCAGCAGACTCAGGGGAAATGAAAAACTGTTTTTT
-	TRBJ1-1	TRBV6-6	-	CASSYQGRTEAFF	TGTGCCAGCAGTTACCAGGGGCGCACTGAAGCTTTCTTT
-	TRBJ2-2	TRBV24-1	once	CATSDTGITGELFF	TGTGCCACCAGTGATACAGGGATAACCGGGGAGCTGTTTTTT
-	TRBJ1-1	TRBV6-5	-	CASSYSRSNRHTEAFF	TGTGCCAGCAGTTACTCGAGAAGTAACAGACACACTGAAGCTTTCTTT